A selection of T cell receptor beta chains follows, all from one sample in a study of Ad26.COV2.S vaccination and SARS-CoV-2 variants. The data were produced by immunoSEQ multiplex PCR, yet TCRdb's version contains in-frame clones alone and is incomplete. The sample lists approximately 300,000 clones; about 82% were seen once. Here the sequenced sample was peripheral blood, taken in a trial of Ad26.COV2.S vaccine versus placebo. Source of these receptors: a person between 18 and 60 years old who received the Ad26.COV2.S COVID-19 vaccine or a placebo. Both conserved end residues are part of each CDR3. The D gene is left open where the match is weak. Some rows mark clone size as missing; the rest say once, few, many or name a class of expanded clone.

D gene,clone size,J gene,V gene,CDR3 protein,CDR3 DNA
TRBD1,NA,TRBJ1-2,TRBV7-2,CASSPLGQGASRNYGYTF,TGTGCCAGCAGCCCCCTGGGTCAGGGGGCGTCGAGGAACTATGGCTACACCTTC
TRBD1,NA,TRBJ1-1,TRBV6-2/TRBV6-3,CASSRIQGGRTEAFF,TGTGCCAGCAGTCGGATTCAGGGGGGAAGGACTGAAGCTTTCTTT
TRBD1,NA,TRBJ1-2,TRBV15,CATSGGTGQRGGGYTF,TGTGCCACCAGCGGAGGCACGGGACAGAGAGGAGGTGGCTACACCTTC
NA,NA,TRBJ1-1,TRBV19,CASRSGQLNTEAFF,TGTGCCAGTAGATCTGGACAGCTAAACACTGAAGCTTTCTTT
NA,NA,TRBJ2-3,TRBV2,CASKRNRESYTDTQYF,TGTGCCAGCAAGCGGAACAGGGAATCCTACACAGATACGCAGTATTTT
NA,NA,TRBJ1-4,TRBV6-2/TRBV6-3,CASSYWTPATNEKLFF,TGTGCCAGCAGTTACTGGACACCTGCAACTAATGAAAAACTGTTTTTT
TRBD2,NA,TRBJ2-3,TRBV19,CASTRTSGGSTDTQYF,TGTGCCAGTACTCGGACTAGCGGGGGGAGCACAGATACGCAGTATTTT
NA,NA,TRBJ1-2,TRBV7-9,CASSLVARGDYGYTF,TGTGCCAGCAGCTTAGTGGCCCGCGGGGACTATGGCTACACCTTC
TRBD2,NA,TRBJ2-7,TRBV5-8,CASSSLAGTYEQYF,TGTGCCAGCAGCTCACTAGCGGGGACCTACGAGCAGTACTTC
TRBD1,NA,TRBJ1-6,TRBV28,CASRMNGQGLHSPLHF,TGTGCCAGCAGAATGAATGGACAGGGCCTTCATTCACCCCTCCACTTT
TRBD1,NA,TRBJ1-2,TRBV7-9,CASSAGQGGIYGYTF,TGTGCCAGCAGCGCGGGACAGGGCGGTATCTATGGCTACACCTTC
NA,NA,TRBJ1-2,TRBV5-4,CASSLQGSRGYTF,TGTGCCAGCAGCTTACAGGGTTCTAGGGGCTACACCTTC
TRBD1,NA,TRBJ2-7,TRBV5-4,CASSIPGTGFVWEQYF,TGTGCCAGCAGCATTCCCGGGACAGGTTTTGTGTGGGAGCAGTACTTC
NA,NA,TRBJ1-3,TRBV7-8,CASSTQTRNTIYF,TGTGCCAGCAGCACCCAGACACGAAACACCATATATTTT
NA,NA,TRBJ1-1,TRBV2,CASSDYYVSDSFF,TGTGCCAGCAGTGATTATTATGTGTCAGACAGTTTCTTT
NA,NA,TRBJ1-1,TRBV10-3,CAIKAGIEAEAFF,TGTGCCATCAAGGCAGGGATAGAGGCTGAAGCTTTCTTT
NA,NA,TRBJ2-2,TRBV7-9,CASDYRDSNTGELFF,TGTGCCAGCGATTACAGGGACTCGAACACCGGGGAGCTGTTTTTT
NA,NA,TRBJ2-5,TRBV5-4,CASSLFNRHEETQYF,TGTGCCAGCAGCTTGTTTAATCGGCATGAGGAGACCCAGTACTTC
TRBD1,NA,TRBJ2-7,TRBV18,CASSPLGQDYEQYF,TGTGCCAGCTCACCTCTTGGACAGGACTACGAGCAGTACTTC
NA,few,TRBJ2-7,TRBV6-2/TRBV6-3,CASSGAFTGSYEQYF,TGTGCCAGCAGTGGGGCCTTCACGGGCTCCTACGAGCAGTACTTC
NA,NA,TRBJ1-5,TRBV28,CASSFVPGVQPQHF,TGTGCCAGCAGTTTTGTGCCGGGTGTACAGCCCCAGCATTTT
NA,NA,TRBJ2-5,TRBV6-2/TRBV6-3,CASSSPLQGLGETQYF,TGTGCCAGCAGTTCTCCACTTCAGGGGTTGGGGGAGACCCAGTACTTC
NA,NA,TRBJ2-1,TRBV4-3,CASSPSKGYSSYNEQFF,TGCGCCAGCAGCCCAAGCAAGGGGTATAGCTCCTACAATGAGCAGTTCTTC
TRBD1,NA,TRBJ2-4,TRBV10-1,CARWDRISANIQYF,TGCGCCAGGTGGGACAGAATTTCCGCAAACATTCAGTACTTC
NA,once,TRBJ1-2,TRBV23-1,CALGVGYTF,TGCGCCTTGGGGGTTGGCTACACCTTC
TRBD1,NA,TRBJ2-3,TRBV6-5,CASSRTGKSKDTQYF,TGTGCCAGCAGCCGGACAGGGAAGTCAAAAGATACGCAGTATTTT
NA,NA,TRBJ1-5,TRBV3-1/TRBV3-2,CASSQEPNSNQPQHF,TGTGCCAGCAGCCAGGAACCGAATAGCAATCAGCCCCAGCATTTT
NA,NA,TRBJ1-5,TRBV7-2,CASSLGDGGYQPQHF,TGTGCCAGCAGCCTCGGGGATGGGGGATATCAGCCCCAGCATTTT
TRBD1,NA,TRBJ1-1,TRBV19,CASSISQGGTEAFF,TGTGCCAGTAGTATCAGTCAGGGGGGCACTGAAGCTTTCTTT
TRBD1,NA,TRBJ1-1,TRBV5-1,CASSTGDSLLEAFF,TGCGCCAGCAGCACAGGGGACAGTTTACTTGAAGCTTTCTTT
TRBD1,few,TRBJ1-5,TRBV10-2,CASSETGGEDQPQHF,TGCGCCAGCAGTGAAACAGGGGGAGAGGATCAGCCCCAGCATTTT
TRBD1,NA,TRBJ1-6,TRBV15,CATSRERGQGNSPLHF,TGTGCCACCAGCAGAGAACGGGGACAGGGCAATTCACCCCTCCACTTT
TRBD1,NA,TRBJ1-2,TRBV30,CAWSSKDRRGYTF,TGTGCCTGGAGTTCAAAGGACAGGCGGGGCTACACCTTC
TRBD1,NA,TRBJ1-1,TRBV6-2/TRBV6-3,CASSYRFAGGTEAFF,TGTGCCAGCAGTTACCGGTTTGCAGGGGGGACTGAAGCTTTCTTT
NA,NA,TRBJ1-3,TRBV4-3,CASATFSGDTIYF,TGCGCCAGCGCGACATTCAGTGGGGACACCATATATTTT
NA,few,TRBJ1-2,TRBV5-4,CASGAGYGYTF,TGTGCCAGCGGAGCGGGGTATGGCTACACCTTC
NA,NA,TRBJ1-2,TRBV7-9,CASSYQVDYGYTF,TGTGCCAGCAGCTACCAAGTTGACTATGGCTACACCTTC
NA,NA,TRBJ2-1,TRBV29-1,CSVLGYSYNEQFF,TGCAGCGTTTTAGGATATTCCTACAATGAGCAGTTCTTC
TRBD1,once,TRBJ1-4,TRBV7-9,CASSARQGGEKLFF,TGTGCCAGCAGCGCCCGACAGGGGGGTGAAAAACTGTTTTTT
NA,NA,TRBJ1-2,TRBV7-2,CASGQNAGYGYTF,TGTGCCAGCGGACAGAACGCCGGCTATGGCTACACCTTC
TRBD2,NA,TRBJ2-7,TRBV3-1/TRBV3-2,CASSQSGGPYEQYF,TGTGCCAGCAGCCAAAGCGGGGGCCCTTACGAGCAGTACTTC
NA,NA,TRBJ2-7,TRBV7-9,CASTQGISEQYF,TGTGCCAGCACGCAGGGGATCAGCGAGCAGTACTTC
TRBD1,NA,TRBJ1-3,TRBV12-3/TRBV12-4,CAIQGVYGNTIYF,TGTGCCATCCAGGGGGTTTATGGAAACACCATATATTTT
NA,NA,TRBJ1-2,TRBV3-1/TRBV3-2,CASSQSTGLGGYTF,TGTGCCAGCAGCCAATCAACAGGATTGGGCGGCTACACCTTC
NA,NA,TRBJ2-1,TRBV7-3,CASSTRGASSYNEQFF,TGTGCCAGCAGCACCCGGGGGGCGAGCTCCTACAATGAGCAGTTCTTC
NA,NA,TRBJ2-5,TRBV19,CASSILDRQETQYF,TGTGCCAGTAGTATCCTCGACAGACAAGAGACCCAGTACTTC
NA,NA,TRBJ2-2,TRBV5-1,CASRGQVSTGELFF,TGCGCCAGCAGGGGGCAGGTTTCAACCGGGGAGCTGTTTTTT
NA,NA,TRBJ1-1,TRBV3-1/TRBV3-2,CASSAGSRGPEAFF,TGTGCCAGCAGCGCGGGGTCGAGGGGACCCGAAGCTTTCTTT
NA,NA,TRBJ1-4,TRBV7-2,CASSLAYKKTTTNEKLFF,TGTGCCAGCAGCTTAGCGTACAAGAAGACCACAACTAATGAAAAACTGTTTTTT
NA,once,TRBJ1-1,TRBV5-1,CASSSTGNTEAFF,TGCGCCAGCAGCTCCACAGGGAATACTGAAGCTTTCTTT
NA,NA,TRBJ1-2,TRBV5-5,CASSLGGIGMFYGYTF,TGTGCCAGCAGCTTGGGAGGTATAGGAATGTTCTATGGCTACACCTTC
NA,NA,TRBJ1-2,TRBV2,CASSPLATNYGYTF,TGTGCCAGCAGCCCTCTAGCGACTAACTATGGCTACACCTTC
TRBD2,NA,TRBJ2-1,TRBV6-4,CASSASGGYNEQFF,TGTGCCAGCAGTGCTAGCGGGGGGTACAATGAGCAGTTCTTC
NA,NA,TRBJ1-4,TRBV25-1,CASSEEGLPGEKLFF,TGTGCCAGCAGTGAAGAAGGTCTACCAGGGGAAAAACTGTTTTTT
TRBD1,once,TRBJ2-7,TRBV9,CASSPHSGTGSYEQYF,TGTGCCAGCAGCCCTCACTCCGGGACAGGGTCCTACGAGCAGTACTTC
NA,NA,TRBJ2-7,TRBV6-2/TRBV6-3,CASSYVKVSYEQYF,TGTGCCAGCAGTTACGTAAAGGTCTCCTACGAGCAGTACTTC